The sequence of this T cell receptor (beta chain) was determined in a study of blood T cell repertoires in COVID-19. Sequencing used immunoSEQ multiplex PCR; TCRdb keeps in-frame clones, though not all of them. The sample contains about 270,000 clones, more than 80% of which appear only once. CDR1 MNHEY and CDR2 SMNVEV come from the germline V gene (reference sequence). The CDR3 has 13 amino acids. Trimming removed 3 bases from V and 16 bases from J, with 16 bases in between. The TCR sequence derives from a woman in her twenties or thirties with acute COVID-19. The chain joins TRBV27 to TRBJ1-6, with D perhaps TRBD1 (5 bases). The sequencing input was PBMCs or T cells enriched from blood (not recorded which). CDR3 amino acids: CASSFSSLKGLHF. The CDR3 bases are TGTGCCAGCAGTTTCTCCTCTCTGAAGGGGCTCCACTTT.